This T cell receptor beta chain stems from a study of tumor-infiltrating lymphocytes in oesophageal squamous cell carcinoma. TCRdb reanalysed the PCR reads using MiXCR and keeps one entry per CDR3 protein. The sample yields about 17,000 distinct CDR3 sequences, approximately 46% seen once. Germline values: CDR1 SGDLS, CDR2 YYNGEE. Trimming took 0 bases from V and 6 from J, leaving 10 bases between them. The CDR3 runs 14 residues. The specimen was normal esophageal tissue next to the tumor. The TCR was taken from a female donor with esophageal squamous cell carcinoma. The V call is TRBV9, the J call TRBJ2-1; tentative D call: TRBD2 (6 bases). The CDR3 DNA is TGTGCCAGCAGCGTAGGTGGGGACTCCAATGAGCAGTTCTTC. Translated, it gives CASSVGGDSNEQFF.